This TCR beta chain was retrieved from a study of CD8+ T cells in alopecia areata. In the case of this clone: The antigen is not known.

Study-wide results and limits: Sequencing of scalp tissue also captures the resident alphabeta T cells of normal skin.

Isolated RNA was reverse transcribed into cDNA used as the sequencing template. TCRdb's table, derived via immunoSEQ multiplex PCR, lists solely in-frame clones and lacks some. The repertoire holds about 94,000 clones, with just over 70% as singletons. This sample's treatment: oral pan-JAK inhibitor, 5-10 mg twice daily. V lost 1 base and J 0 bases, leaving 11 bases between the germline ends. The CDR3 contains 15 residues. CDR1 and CDR2 from the germline V gene are SGHDT and YYEEEE. The input for sequencing was CD8+ T cells sorted from blood, taken at week 44, from a patient treated with tofacitinib. This sequence originates from a human donor with alopecia areata. The chain joins TRBV5-6 to TRBJ2-7, with a possible D match to TRBD1 (5 bases). CDR3 coding DNA: TGTGCCAGCAGCTTGTCAGGGTTTAGCTCCTACGAGCAGTACTTC. This sequence encodes CASSLSGFSSYEQYF.